This entry lists 8 T cell receptor beta chains sequenced from one sample in a study of OX40 agonist ivuxolimab in advanced cancers. TCRdb keeps only in-frame clones here, not all; method: immunoSEQ multiplex PCR. The repertoire holds roughly 70,000 clones, with about 90% as singletons. The specimen was CD4+ or CD8+ T cells sorted from blood, collected in a trial of the OX40 agonist ivuxolimab. The origin of the receptors is an adult with an advanced solid tumor such as melanoma, head and neck, liver or kidney cancer.

The rearrangement uses TRBV19 and TRBJ1-1; D gene uncertain. Trimming left V 6 bases short and J 5 bases short, with 4 bases between. CDR1 LNHDA and CDR2 SQIVND come from the germline V gene (reference sequence). This CDR3 spans 10 amino acids. CDR3 in DNA: TGTGCCAGTAGGGGAACTGAAGCTTTCTTT. Protein: CASRGTEAFF.

The V call is TRBV27, the J call TRBJ1-5; D is undetermined. V was shortened by 2 bases and J by 0 bases, with 17 bases between the two germline ends. CDR1 MNHEY and CDR2 SMNVEV come from the germline V gene (reference sequence). This CDR3 is built from 18 residues. Here the CDR3 DNA reads TGTGCCAGCAGTTTAGGGCCGGTCAGCTCTTATAGCAATCAGCCCCAGCATTTT. It yields the protein CASSLGPVSSYSNQPQHF.

The chain carries TRBV4-1 and TRBJ1-2; D ambiguous. Germline V gene lookup returns CDR1 MGHRA and CDR2 YSYEKL. The length of the CDR3 is 14 residues. With 1 base removed from V and 4 bases from J, the gap between germline ends came to 10 bases. The CDR3 is CASSQVGSSYGYTF. The CDR3 bases are TGCGCCAGCAGCCAAGTAGGCAGTAGCTATGGCTACACCTTC.

The genes are TRBV4-2 and TRBJ2-7; 11 bases are shared with TRBD2. Germline loops: CDR1 LGHNA, CDR2 YNFKEQ. CDR3 length equals 14 residues. V shed 3 bases, J shed 4 bases, and the junction held 2 bases outside the gene matches. CDR3: CASSHGTSGYEQYF. The CDR3, as DNA: TGTGCCAGCAGCCATGGGACTAGCGGATACGAGCAGTACTTC.

The gene calls are TRBV29-1 and TRBJ2-1; D is unclear. CDR1 is SQVTM and CDR2 is ANQGSEA in the germline V gene. CDR3 length equals 12 residues. Trimming removed 8 bases at V and 8 bases at J, with 16 bases between. The CDR3, as DNA: TGCAGCACTCATTCCGGTGTCCATGAGCAGTTCTTC. Translation gives CSTHSGVHEQFF.

The chain has TRBV4-1 and TRBJ1-2, with D possibly matching TRBD1 (6 bases). Trimming removed 0 bases at V and 4 bases at J, with 9 bases between. The germline V gene has CDR1 MGHRA and CDR2 YSYEKL. The CDR3 extends over 14 amino acids. This CDR3 reads CASSQDGQSYGYTF. CDR3 nucleotide sequence: TGCGCCAGCAGCCAAGACGGACAGTCCTATGGCTACACCTTC.

This chain uses TRBV7-9 with TRBJ2-7; 8 positions agree with TRBD1. CDR3 length: 14 amino acids. Germline CDR1 reads SEHNR; CDR2 reads FQNEAQ (reference sequence). With V trimmed by 5 bases and J by 4 bases, 7 bases remained unmatched. CDR3 amino acids: CASSGPGQVYEQYF. In nucleotides, the CDR3 is TGTGCCAGCAGCGGCCCGGGACAGGTATACGAGCAGTACTTC.

The V gene is TRBV27, the J gene TRBJ2-7, with 14 bases lining up with TRBD2. Germline V gives CDR1 MNHEY, CDR2 SMNVEV (reference sequence). This CDR3 is built from 14 residues. The V gene end was trimmed by 5 bases and the J gene end by 5 bases; junction bases not matched to a gene: 2. The CDR3 coding sequence is TGTGCCAGCAGTGGGACTAGCGGGGGAAACGAGCAGTACTTC. It is translated as CASSGTSGGNEQYF.